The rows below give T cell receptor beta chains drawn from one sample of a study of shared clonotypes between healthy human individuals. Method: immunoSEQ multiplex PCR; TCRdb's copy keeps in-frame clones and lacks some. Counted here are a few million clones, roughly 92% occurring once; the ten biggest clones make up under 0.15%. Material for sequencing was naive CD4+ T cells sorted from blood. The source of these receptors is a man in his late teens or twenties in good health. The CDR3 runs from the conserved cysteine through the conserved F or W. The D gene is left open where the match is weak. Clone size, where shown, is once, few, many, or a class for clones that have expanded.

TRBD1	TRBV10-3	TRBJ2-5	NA	CAISDPTGTGDETQYF	TGTGCCATCAGTGACCCTACCGGGACAGGGGACGAGACCCAGTACTTC
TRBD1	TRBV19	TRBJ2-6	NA	CASRQGATSSGANVLTF	TGTGCCAGTAGACAGGGGGCGACAAGCTCTGGGGCCAACGTCCTGACTTTC
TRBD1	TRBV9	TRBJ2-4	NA	CASSERDSGNIQYF	TGTGCCAGCAGCGAAAGGGACAGCGGAAACATTCAGTACTTC
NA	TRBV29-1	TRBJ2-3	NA	CSVVVGDTQYF	TGCAGCGTTGTAGTGGGAGATACGCAGTATTTT
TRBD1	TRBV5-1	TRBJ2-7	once	CASSLAWTGSYEQYF	TGCGCCAGCAGCTTGGCCTGGACAGGAAGCTACGAGCAGTACTTC
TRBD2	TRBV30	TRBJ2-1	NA	CAWSSGASGSNEQFF	TGTGCCTGGAGTTCGGGGGCTAGCGGGAGTAATGAGCAGTTCTTC
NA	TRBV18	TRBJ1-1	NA	CASSPQQGQNTEAFF	TGTGCCAGCTCACCGCAACAGGGACAGAACACTGAAGCTTTCTTT
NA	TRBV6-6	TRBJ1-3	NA	CASSYGTGSGNTIYF	TGTGCCAGCAGTTACGGCACAGGGTCTGGAAACACCATATATTTT
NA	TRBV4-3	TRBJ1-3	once	CASSPQVFSGNTIYF	TGCGCCAGCAGCCCGCAGGTTTTCTCTGGAAACACCATATATTTT
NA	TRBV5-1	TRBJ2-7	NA	CASSADNYEQYF	TGCGCCAGCAGCGCCGACAATTACGAGCAGTACTTC
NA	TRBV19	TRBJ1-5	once	CASSIPPPQHF	TGTGCCAGTAGTATCCCTCCGCCCCAGCATTTT
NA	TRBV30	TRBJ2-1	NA	CAWSANDEQFF	TGTGCCTGGAGTGCTAACGATGAGCAGTTCTTC
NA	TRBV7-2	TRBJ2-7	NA	CASRDTGGSYEQYF	TGTGCCAGCAGAGACACCGGGGGTTCCTACGAGCAGTACTTC
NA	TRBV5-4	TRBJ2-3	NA	CASTFSVGTDTQYF	TGTGCCAGCACCTTCTCAGTGGGGACAGATACGCAGTATTTT
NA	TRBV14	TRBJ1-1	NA	CASLPLGVMNTEAFF	TGTGCCAGCCTGCCGCTTGGAGTCATGAACACTGAAGCTTTCTTT
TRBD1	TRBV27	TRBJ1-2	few	CASSFFVGQGLRGYTF	TGTGCCAGCAGTTTCTTCGTCGGACAGGGGCTAAGAGGCTACACCTTC
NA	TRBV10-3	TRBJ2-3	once	CAISGAEITDTQYF	TGTGCCATCAGCGGAGCGGAGATCACAGATACGCAGTATTTT
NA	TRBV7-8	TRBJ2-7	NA	CASSLAGWTAGGGYEQYF	TGTGCCAGCAGCTTAGCGGGGTGGACAGCAGGCGGTGGTTACGAGCAGTACTTC
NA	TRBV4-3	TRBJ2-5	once	CASSRLQRETQYF	TGCGCCAGCAGCCGTCTACAGAGAGAGACCCAGTACTTC
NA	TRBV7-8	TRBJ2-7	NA	CASSGRDTVYEQYF	TGTGCCAGCAGCGGCCGGGACACGGTCTACGAGCAGTACTTC
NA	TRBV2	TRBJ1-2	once	CASSVGENYGYTF	TGTGCCAGCAGTGTAGGGGAGAACTATGGCTACACCTTC
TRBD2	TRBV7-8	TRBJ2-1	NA	CASSLERREFYNEQFF	TGTGCCAGCAGCTTAGAGCGGCGGGAGTTTTACAATGAGCAGTTCTTC
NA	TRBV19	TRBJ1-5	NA	CASSIGQGRFISFGNQPQHF	TGTGCCAGTAGTATCGGGCAGGGGCGGTTTATAAGTTTTGGCAATCAGCCCCAGCATTTT
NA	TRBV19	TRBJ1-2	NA	CASSEGQGYGYTF	TGTGCCAGTAGTGAAGGGCAGGGCTATGGCTACACCTTC
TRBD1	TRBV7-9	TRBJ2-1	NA	CASSRGQGSYNEQFF	TGTGCCAGCAGCCGGGGACAGGGGTCCTACAATGAGCAGTTCTTC
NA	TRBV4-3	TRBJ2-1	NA	CASSQELGPTWNEQFF	TGCGCCAGCAGCCAAGAATTGGGCCCCACTTGGAATGAGCAGTTCTTC
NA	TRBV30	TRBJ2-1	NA	CAWSPTRFNEQFF	TGTGCCTGGAGTCCGACTAGATTTAATGAGCAGTTCTTC
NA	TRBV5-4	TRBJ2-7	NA	CASSRVGSSYEQYF	TGTGCCAGCAGCCGTGTCGGCTCCTCCTACGAGCAGTACTTC